The clone carrying this T cell receptor (beta chain) was detected only a few times. Antigen unknown. Investigators separated out CD4+ T cells once around 11 days of culture had passed. Nucleocapsid antibody tests were negative, and the vaccine recipients had no prior SARS-CoV-2 infection. Half-medium replacement with IL-2 medium occurred on days 3 and 7. Method: immunoSEQ multiplex PCR; TCRdb's copy keeps in-frame clones and lacks some. The sample yields around 41,000 clones, roughly 80% seen once. The data are from a study of vaccination effects on CD4 cells after COVID-19. The overall study: Antigen-specific CD4+ T cells were expanded (with viral peptide pools) by the ViraFEST assay ahead of sequencing.

This CDR3 is 14 amino acids long. Germline V lookup: CDR1 ENHRY, CDR2 SYGVKD. V shed 2 bases and J shed 3 bases, with 5 bases lying between them. Overall study results and limits: Small numbers of convalescent patients limited the study. It also lacked early post-infection timepoints.

The source is a human donor who received a COVID-19 vaccine. Sequenced material: CD4+ T cells from PBMCs cultured without peptide, taken before COVID-19 vaccination. The chain employs TRBV10-3 and TRBJ2-6; D uncertain. The CDR3 DNA follows: TGTGCCATCAGTGAGCCTCGTGGGGCCAACGTCCTGACTTTC. Encoded protein: CAISEPRGANVLTF.